These 28 T cell receptor beta chains share one sample of origin, sequenced in a study of cytomegalovirus exposure and HLA in healthy donors (dated by TCRdb to 2016 to 2017). The library was obtained by the immunoSEQ multiplex PCR assay. For the multiplex PCR, a mixture combining 60 forward primers for TCR Vbeta segments and 13 reverse primers for TCR Jbeta segments was used. TCRdb took over this immuneACCESS table, retaining in-frame rearrangements with V and J assigned. Such tables are incomplete; in checked studies, under half of the missing clones stem from an unresolved V gene, and the remainder is unexplained. The sample table lists roughly 150,000 clones, about three quarters of them with a count of one. The ten biggest clones cover around 1.6% of the sample. The material sequenced was PBMCs. The receptors were gathered from a woman aged 30 to 39 in good health and CMV-seronegative.

This clone has only a few counts. This sequence joins TRBV9 and TRBJ1-3; possible D gene TRBD1, 5 bases. CDR1 and CDR2 from the germline V gene are SGDLS and YYNGEE. The CDR3 has 15 residues. V was shortened by 3 bases and J by 4 bases, with 14 bases between the two germline ends. The CDR3 DNA reads as TGTGCCAGCAGCGCCCAGGGCATTCAGGGAAACACCATATATTTT. It yields the protein CASSAQGIQGNTIYF.

The chain joins TRBV10-3 to TRBJ2-1; D is unclear. This CDR3 has 12 amino acids. Germline values: CDR1 ENHRY, CDR2 SYGVKD. Trimming took 6 bases from V and 8 from J, leaving 11 bases between them. The DNA of the CDR3 is TGTGCCATCAGGGGCGATATGGATGAGCAGTTCTTC. Amino acid sequence: CAIRGDMDEQFF.

The V and J genes are TRBV10-3 and TRBJ1-3, with TRBD1 identical over 8 bases. The trim removed 10 bases at V and 2 bases at J, leaving 10 bases unmatched. CDR1 and CDR2 (germline): ENHRY, SYGVKD. The CDR3 contains 15 residues. The CDR3 DNA follows: TGTGCCAGTCACCCAAACAGGGGGACTGGAAACACCATATATTTT. Residues: CASHPNRGTGNTIYF.

CDR3: CASRRAGSNQETQYF. For the CDR3, the DNA is TGTGCCAGCAGGCGAGCGGGGAGCAACCAAGAGACCCAGTACTTC. V usage is TRBV28 and J usage is TRBJ2-5, with 7 bases identical to TRBD2. The CDR3 sequence is 15 residues long. Trimming removed 6 bases from V and 0 bases from J; junction bases left unmatched: 7. CDR1 MDHEN and CDR2 SYDVKM come from the germline V gene.

The rearrangement joins TRBV5-1 to TRBJ2-3; 7 positions agree with TRBD2. V was clipped by 0 bases and J by 4 bases; unmatched bases: 2. The CDR3 is 14 residues long. CDR1 and CDR2 (germline): SGHRS, YFSETQ. This CDR3 is CASSLAAGADTQYF. The CDR3 DNA follows: TGCGCCAGCAGCTTGGCGGCGGGGGCAGATACGCAGTATTTT.

This sequence joins TRBV29-1 and TRBJ1-1, with TRBD1 matching over 7 bases. This CDR3 has 14 amino acids. Germline V gene data show CDR1 as SQVTM and CDR2 as ANQGSEA. V gave up 6 bases and J gave up 1 base; unmatched junction bases: 8. Here the CDR3 reads CSVEHRQGNTEAFF. Here the CDR3 DNA reads TGCAGCGTAGAGCATCGACAGGGGAACACTGAAGCTTTCTTT.

The chain uses TRBV7-2 and TRBJ1-2, with D perhaps matching TRBD1 (6 bases). With 3 bases removed from V and 2 bases from J, the gap between germline ends came to 10 bases. In germline, CDR1 is SGHTA, CDR2 FQGNSA. CDR3 length: 14 residues. In nucleotides, the CDR3 is TGTGCCAGCAGCTTCGGGGGGGCGAACTATGGCTACACCTTC. Protein sequence: CASSFGGANYGYTF.

The J gene is TRBJ2-3, the V gene TRBV6-1, with TRBD1 matching 7 bases. This CDR3 comprises 14 residues. Trimming removed 8 bases from V and 4 bases from J; junction bases left unmatched: 9. The germline CDR1 and CDR2 sequences are MNHNS and SASEGT. In DNA form, the CDR3 reads TGTGCCAGCGCAGGGGGTACCTTCCCAGATACGCAGTATTTT. It encodes CASAGGTFPDTQYF.

The chain is built from TRBV19 and TRBJ2-1, with 11 positions matching TRBD1. CDR1 and CDR2 (germline): LNHDA, SQIVND (reference sequence). The CDR3 totals 15 residues. With 3 bases clipped from V and 9 bases from J, the junction kept 7 bases outside the gene matches. This chain's CDR3 is CASSIYGQGAGEQFF. The CDR3 DNA is TGTGCCAGTAGTATTTATGGACAGGGGGCTGGTGAGCAGTTCTTC.

This chain connects TRBV7-6 to TRBJ2-3, with D possibly being TRBD2 (6 bases). The ends were cut back, 1 base at V and 0 bases at J, with 8 bases in the middle. The CDR3 has 15 residues. Germline loops: CDR1 SGHVS, CDR2 FNYEAQ. The CDR3 loop reads CASSLGGTSTDTQYF. The DNA for the CDR3 is TGTGCCAGCAGCTTAGGAGGGACTAGCACAGATACGCAGTATTTT.

This chain joins TRBV28 and TRBJ2-2; tentatively, D is TRBD1 (5 bases). Per the germline V gene, CDR1 is MDHEN and CDR2 is SYDVKM. CDR3 length: 15 residues. V gave up 8 bases and J gave up 4 bases, with 17 bases separating them. CDR3 DNA sequence: TGTGCCAGCTCCCGGGCAGGGCATCGCACCGGGGAGCTGTTTTTT. Translating it yields CASSRAGHRTGELFF.

V gene TRBV5-1 combines with J gene TRBJ1-1; possibly TRBD1 for D (6 bases). From germline, CDR1 is SGHRS and CDR2 YFSETQ. With 4 bases removed from V and 0 bases from J, the gap between germline ends came to 22 bases. The CDR3 has 18 residues. CDR3 loop: CASSKEGGQSRMNTEAFF. CDR3 sequence (DNA): TGCGCCAGCAGCAAGGAGGGGGGGCAGTCGAGGATGAACACTGAAGCTTTCTTT.

The chain joins TRBV11-2 to TRBJ2-3, with 7 bases lining up with TRBD2. The V segment lost 5 bases and the J segment 6 bases; nucleotides outside the gene matches: 8. Germline CDR1 is SGHAT and CDR2 is FQNNGV. This CDR3 has 14 amino acids. The CDR3 is CASSRGGSPDTQYF. Written as DNA, the CDR3 is TGTGCCAGCAGCCGGGGCGGGAGCCCTGATACGCAGTATTTT.

This chain links TRBV19 with TRBJ2-7; 7 bases map to TRBD1. The germline gives CDR1 LNHDA, CDR2 SQIVND (reference sequence). Trimming at V came to 10 bases and at J to 5 bases, leaving 11 bases not matched to a gene. The length of the CDR3 is 13 residues. The chain's CDR3 is CATRGGRGHEQYF. CDR3 in DNA: TGTGCCACCCGGGGTGGAAGGGGGCACGAGCAGTACTTC.

This clone appeared a few times. J is TRBJ1-2 and V is TRBV28; 7 positions match TRBD1. The CDR3 runs 18 residues. In germline, CDR1 is MDHEN, CDR2 SYDVKM. Trimming removed 2 bases from V and 2 bases from J; junction bases left unmatched: 14. The CDR3 protein is CASSLMLWDRGGNYGYTF. The CDR3 DNA reads as TGTGCCAGCAGTTTAATGCTATGGGACAGAGGGGGGAACTATGGCTACACCTTC.

The chain carries TRBV19 and TRBJ2-1; no reliable D call. This CDR3 contains 16 residues. Germline CDR1 LNHDA, CDR2 SQIVND (reference sequence). Trimming removed 4 bases from V and 0 bases from J, with 13 bases in between. CDR3 amino acids: CASSRSLLSSYNEQFF. The CDR3 nucleotides read TGTGCCAGTAGTAGGTCCCTCCTGAGCTCCTACAATGAGCAGTTCTTC.

V usage is TRBV6-1 and J usage is TRBJ1-1; TRBD1 matches 7 bases. V lost 8 bases, J lost 4 bases, and 13 bases stayed unmatched. The CDR3 consists of 15 residues. CDR1 and CDR2 from the germline V gene are MNHNS and SASEGT. The CDR3 sequence: CASRERGQGGTEAFF. The CDR3, as DNA: TGTGCCAGCCGAGAGAGGGGGCAGGGAGGCACTGAAGCTTTCTTT.

This chain links TRBV5-1 with TRBJ2-1; 11 bases match TRBD2. The CDR3 runs to 15 residues. After removal of 7 bases from V and 5 bases from J, the junction contained 8 bases not matched to a gene. Germline V gene lookup returns CDR1 SGHRS and CDR2 YFSETQ. The CDR3 DNA reads TGCGCCAGCCGCCCGACTAGCGGGGTAAACAATGAGCAGTTCTTC. Protein: CASRPTSGVNNEQFF.

This clone has more than one count but fewer than ten. The CDR3 coding sequence is TGTGCCAGCAGTACGGGACTAGCGGGAGGAATGGGGGAGCTGTTTTTT. Its translation: CASSTGLAGGMGELFF. The chain is built from TRBV28 and TRBJ2-2, with 15 bases lining up with TRBD2. Trimming took 5 bases from V and 8 from J; bases not matched to a gene: 6. The CDR3 length is 16 residues. CDR1 and CDR2 from the germline V gene are MDHEN and SYDVKM.

The chain joins TRBV7-2 to TRBJ2-2, with D uncertain. CDR3 length equals 14 residues. Germline loops: CDR1 SGHTA, CDR2 FQGNSA. The ends were cut back, 5 bases at V and 6 bases at J, with 13 bases in the middle. The CDR3: CASSPKTFSGELFF. Written as DNA, the CDR3 is TGTGCCAGCAGCCCTAAGACATTCTCCGGGGAGCTGTTTTTT.

The gene calls are TRBV5-1 and TRBJ2-5; TRBD1 might be the D (6 bases). This CDR3 comprises 12 residues. V was cut by 3 bases and J by 9 bases, with 12 bases left in between. The germline gives CDR1 SGHRS, CDR2 YFSETQ. Written as DNA, the CDR3 is TGCGCCAGCAGCTCGACAGGTGATGCCCAGTACTTC. Amino acid sequence: CASSSTGDAQYF.

The chain combines TRBV10-3 with TRBJ1-5, with TRBD1 identical over 7 bases. Per germline, CDR1 ENHRY and CDR2 SYGVKD. This CDR3 is 13 amino acids long. The junction had 6 bases not matched to a gene; V was cut back by 9 bases and J by 4 bases. The CDR3 protein is CAITGALNQPQHF. CDR3 sequence (DNA): TGTGCCATAACAGGGGCGCTAAATCAGCCCCAGCATTTT.

This chain connects TRBV28 to TRBJ1-2; 8 nucleotides agree with TRBD1. Trimming took 5 bases from V and 5 from J; bases not matched to a gene: 7. The germline V gene encodes CDR1 MDHEN and CDR2 SYDVKM. CDR3 length equals 14 residues. The CDR3 region is CASSLQGGYYGYTF. The CDR3 DNA is TGTGCCAGCAGTCTACAGGGGGGGTATTATGGCTACACCTTC.

This clone was seen only a few times. V usage is TRBV28 and J usage is TRBJ1-5, with D unresolved. The CDR3 has 15 amino acids. The V end was cut by 7 bases, the J end by 0 bases, with 13 bases between. Germline loops: CDR1 MDHEN, CDR2 SYDVKM. As DNA, the CDR3 is TGTGCCAGCAATCCGGGAGCAGGTAGCAATCAGCCCCAGCATTTT. Amino acids: CASNPGAGSNQPQHF. The entire variable domain, with the rest obtained from reference TRBV28 and TRBJ1-5, is as follows: DVKVTQSSRYLVKRTGEKVFLECVQDMDHENMFWYRQDPGLGLRLIYFSYDVKMKEKGDIPEGYSVSREKKERFSLILESASTNQTSMYLCASNPGAGSNQPQHFGDGTRLSIL.

This chain links TRBV6-5 with TRBJ2-3; 7 bases agree with TRBD2. Trimming removed 4 bases from V and 4 bases from J; junction bases left unmatched: 8. Germline CDR1 and CDR2: MNHEY and SVGAGI. This CDR3 has 15 residues. CDR3 sequence: CASSFRGSGADTQYF. The CDR3 DNA follows: TGTGCCAGCAGTTTTCGAGGGAGCGGGGCAGATACGCAGTATTTT.

The rearrangement joins TRBV18 to TRBJ1-2, with D possibly matching TRBD1 (5 bases). Looked up from germline, CDR1 is KGHSH and CDR2 is LQKENI. The CDR3 loop spans 16 amino acids. Trimming shortened V by 3 bases and J by 5 bases, and 19 bases separated the two germline ends. The CDR3 DNA sequence: TGTGCCAGCTCACCCGTCCGTGCGGGGCTAACGTATGGCTACACCTTC. As protein: CASSPVRAGLTYGYTF.

This CDR3 is CASKEANTGELFF. The CDR3 DNA is TGTGCCAGCAAGGAGGCCAACACCGGGGAGCTGTTTTTT. The rearrangement joins TRBV2 to TRBJ2-2, with D possibly TRBD2 on 5 matching bases. The CDR3 spans 13 residues. The germline V gene encodes CDR1 SNHLY and CDR2 FYNNEI. Trimming took 7 bases from V and 2 from J, leaving 8 bases between them. Together with reference TRBV2 and TRBJ2-2, the CDR3 gives the full variable domain: EPEVTQTPSHQVTQMGQEVILRCVPISNHLYFYWYRQILGQKVEFLVSFYNNEISEKSEIFDDQFSVERPDGSNFTLKIRSTKLEDSAMYFCASKEANTGELFFGEGSRLTVL.

With regard to this clone: At one end the junction does not follow the germline gene, possibly because of a read error. The chain uses TRBV5-4 and TRBJ2-5, with D perhaps TRBD2 (6 bases). Germline CDR1 is SGHNT and CDR2 is YYREEE (reference sequence). This CDR3 has 14 amino acids. The CDR3 DNA follows: TGTGCCAGCAAAATTGGGGGGAACCAGGAGACCCAGTACTTC. Translated, it gives CASKIGGNQETQYF.